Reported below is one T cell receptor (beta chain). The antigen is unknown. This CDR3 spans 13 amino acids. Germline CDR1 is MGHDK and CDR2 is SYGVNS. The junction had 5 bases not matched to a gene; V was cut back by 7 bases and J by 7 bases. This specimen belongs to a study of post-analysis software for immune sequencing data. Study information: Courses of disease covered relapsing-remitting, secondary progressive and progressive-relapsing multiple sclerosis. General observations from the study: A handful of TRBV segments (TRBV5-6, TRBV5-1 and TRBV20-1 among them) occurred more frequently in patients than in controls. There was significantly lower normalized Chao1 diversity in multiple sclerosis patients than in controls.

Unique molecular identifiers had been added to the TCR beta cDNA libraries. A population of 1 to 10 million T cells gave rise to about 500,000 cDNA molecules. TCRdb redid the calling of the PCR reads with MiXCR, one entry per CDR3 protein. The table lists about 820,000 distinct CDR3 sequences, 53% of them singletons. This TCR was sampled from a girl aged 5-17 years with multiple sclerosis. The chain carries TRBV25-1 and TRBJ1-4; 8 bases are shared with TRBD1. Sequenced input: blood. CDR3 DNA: TGTGCCAGCAACGACAGGGGACGTGAAAAACTGTTTTTT. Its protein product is CASNDRGREKLFF. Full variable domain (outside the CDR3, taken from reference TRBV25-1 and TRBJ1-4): EADIYQTPRYLVIGTGKKITLECSQTMGHDKMYWYQQDPGMELHLIHYSYGVNSTEKGDLSSESTVSRIRTEHFPLTLESARPSHTSQYLCASNDRGREKLFFGSGTQLSVL.